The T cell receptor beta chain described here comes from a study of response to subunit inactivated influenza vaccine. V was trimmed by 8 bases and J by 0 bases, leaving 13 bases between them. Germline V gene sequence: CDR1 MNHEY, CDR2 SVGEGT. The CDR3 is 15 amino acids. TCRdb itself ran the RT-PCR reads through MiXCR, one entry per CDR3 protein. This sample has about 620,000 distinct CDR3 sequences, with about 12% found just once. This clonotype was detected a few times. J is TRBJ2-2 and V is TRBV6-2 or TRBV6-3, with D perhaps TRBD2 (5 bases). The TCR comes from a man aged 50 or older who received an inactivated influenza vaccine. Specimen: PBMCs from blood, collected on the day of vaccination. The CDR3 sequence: CASYPIASNTGELFF. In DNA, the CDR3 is TGTGCCAGCTACCCGATAGCGTCGAACACCGGGGAGCTGTTTTTT.